What follows describes a single T cell receptor beta chain. This clonotype was found a few times. Its antigen remains undetermined. No base quality values were provided; no much bigger clone lies one nucleotide off. The record originates from a study of Graves' ophthalmopathy and Graves' hyperthyroidism (dated by TCRdb to between 2017 and 2018). For the study in its entirety: Peripheral blood samples were taken at the time of initial diagnosis, before any treatment was given. In over 5 hyperthyroidism patients, the T-cell repertoire of thyroid tissue was compared with the T-cell repertoire of blood. The study used TCR beta repertoire signatures to distinguish Graves' ophthalmopathy from Graves' hyperthyroidism and to predict progression to ophthalmopathy. Once sampling was done, hyperthyroidism patients were given methimazole at a starting dose of 30 mg daily, while ophthalmopathy patients were given high-dose intravenous methylprednisolone. To explore V-J signatures that distinguish ophthalmopathy from hyperthyroidism, a discovery set of about a hundred patients was enrolled, made up of roughly 41 with ophthalmopathy and roughly 57 with stable hyperthyroidism. The independent validation cohort included 18 to 20 hyperthyroidism patients plus 17 patients who later progressed from hyperthyroidism to ophthalmopathy. In total, approximately 130 blood samples were TCR-sequenced: fewer than 50 ophthalmopathy, roughly 80 hyperthyroidism and roughly 17 hyperthyroidism-to-ophthalmopathy patients. Study-wide conclusions, independent of this receptor: Most of the expanded thyroid clonotypes with a frequency above 0.001 were also detected in blood, and it was suggested that the thyroid immune response may be reflected by blood repertoires. No statistical method was used to set the sample size in advance, and the investigators knew which group each participant was assigned to. The 13-signature model separated ophthalmopathy from stable hyperthyroidism with 85% to 90% sensitivity and almost 84% specificity in cross-validation, and 80%/75% in the test set. In validation, the model predicted ophthalmopathy progression with over 60% sensitivity and 72% to 80% specificity; roughly 12 predicted patients were CT-confirmed with GO in a median of 6.5 months.

The CDR3 runs 14 amino acids, cysteine and phenylalanine included. This entry keeps only the CDR3 DNA: 42 bases, framed from base 1. V loses 3 bases at its end and J loses 4 bases; junction bases beyond the gene matches: 2. For CDR1 and CDR2, the germline V gene (reference sequence) lists SEHNR and FQNEAQ. TCR beta CDR3 regions were amplified from RNA transcripts for repertoire sequencing. A first-round RT-PCR used HTBI primers with the Qiagen OneStep RT-PCR kit, followed by a second-round multiplex PCR, size selection and purification. Libraries were sequenced on an Illumina HiSeq2000 using paired-end 100 bp reads. The authors' pipeline ran thus. SOAPnuke was used for read processing, and reads with adapters, uncalled bases, a mean Phred below 15, or no exact constant-primer or identifier match were discarded. High-quality paired reads were merged with COPE v1.2.5. Each unique nucleotide sequence was defined as a clonotype, and clonotypes were aligned to IMGT TRB V, D and J references with MiTCR v1.1. Only V-J combinations with frequency above 0.0001 were analysed, covering around 99% of repertoires. For each V-J combination, a TCR clonal expansion and chaos score was defined as F50 clonal expansion divided by the chaos observed in the TCRdist matrix. Welch's t-statistics and random forest were used to reduce the features to 13 V-J combinations, which were then used as input to a naive Bayes classifier. The similarity between thyroid and blood repertoires was quantified using the Morisita-Horn index. In TCRdb, the public reads were trimmed at Q25 with fastp and aligned with MiXCR, with productive beta chains retained. Every entry covers one CDR3 protein and lists the most common genes and DNA from its rows. In this record, the V and J calls reflect TCRdb's handling and not the investigators' own analysis. The table for this sample lists hundreds of thousands of distinct CDR3 sequences; about two fifths of them were counted only once. Of the sample, around 3.3% is held by the ten largest clones.

Patients with ophthalmopathy had moderately to severely active disease, with a Clinical Activity Score of 3 or more, a NOSPECS grade of 4 or more, and a disease duration of less than 3 months. Patients were excluded if they had other autoimmune diseases, uncontrolled infections, pregnancy or lactation. Clinical symptoms, serum thyroxine, TRAb, thyroid ultrasound and orbital computed tomography were used for diagnosis. Ficoll-Paque density gradient centrifugation was used to isolate PBMCs from approximately 11 ml of fresh peripheral blood. Trizol reagent was used to extract the total RNA, and its quality was then checked on an Agilent 2100 Bioanalyzer.

This receptor was obtained from an adult man with Graves' ophthalmopathy. Material for sequencing was peripheral blood. Rearrangement joined TRBV7-9 to TRBJ1-1; 10 bases in between match TRBD1. The CDR3 region reads CASSFGDRGTEAFF. The nucleotides read TGTGCCAGCAGCTTTGGGGACAGGGGCACTGAAGCTTTCTTT.